Here is one T cell receptor (beta chain) with its context. Only in-frame clones appear in the TCRdb table, and some are missing; sequencing was by immunoSEQ multiplex PCR. The sample holds more than 100,000 clones; around 86% are singletons and the top ten take about 8.4%. The data are from a study of blood T cell repertoires in COVID-19. Material: peripheral blood. The receptor was derived from a woman aged 55-70 years with active or convalescent COVID-19.

Written as DNA, the CDR3 is TGCGCCAGCAGCCAAGAATCCGGACTAGCGGGATTCACAGATACGCAGTATTTT. Translated: CASSQESGLAGFTDTQYF. The rearrangement uses TRBV4-1 and TRBJ2-3, with 12 bases identical to TRBD2. V lost 0 bases to trimming and J lost 2 bases; unmatched junction nucleotides: 6. Germline CDR1 reads MGHRA; CDR2 reads YSYEKL. The CDR3 spans 18 residues.